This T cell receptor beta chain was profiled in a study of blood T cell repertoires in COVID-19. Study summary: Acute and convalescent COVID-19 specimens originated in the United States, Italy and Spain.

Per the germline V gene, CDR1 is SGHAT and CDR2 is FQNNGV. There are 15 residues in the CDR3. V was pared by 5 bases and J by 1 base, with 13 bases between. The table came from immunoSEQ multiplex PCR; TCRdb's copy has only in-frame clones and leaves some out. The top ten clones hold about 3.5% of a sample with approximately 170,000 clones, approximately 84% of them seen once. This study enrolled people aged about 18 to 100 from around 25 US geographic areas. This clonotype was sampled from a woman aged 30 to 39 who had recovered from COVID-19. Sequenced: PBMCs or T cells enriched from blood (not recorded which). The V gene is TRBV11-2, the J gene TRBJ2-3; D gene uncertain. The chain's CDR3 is CASSTRGDGTDTQYF. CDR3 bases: TGTGCCAGCAGCACCCGCGGAGATGGCACAGATACGCAGTATTTT.